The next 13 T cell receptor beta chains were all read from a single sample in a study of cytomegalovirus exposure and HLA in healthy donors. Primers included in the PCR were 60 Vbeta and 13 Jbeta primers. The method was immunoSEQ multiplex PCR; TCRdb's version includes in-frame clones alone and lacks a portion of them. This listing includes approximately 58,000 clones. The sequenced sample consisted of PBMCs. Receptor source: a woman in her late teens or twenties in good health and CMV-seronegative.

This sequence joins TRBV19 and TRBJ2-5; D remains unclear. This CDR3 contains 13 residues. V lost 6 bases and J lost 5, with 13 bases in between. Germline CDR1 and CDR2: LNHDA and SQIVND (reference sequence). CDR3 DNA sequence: TGTGCCAGTAGCATCAACTTCCCGGAGACCCAGTACTTC. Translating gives CASSINFPETQYF.

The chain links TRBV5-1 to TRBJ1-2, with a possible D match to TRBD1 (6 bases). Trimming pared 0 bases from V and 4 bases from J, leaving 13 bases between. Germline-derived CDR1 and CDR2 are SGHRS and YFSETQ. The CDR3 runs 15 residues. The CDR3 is CASSLGTGWGYGYTF. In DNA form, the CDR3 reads TGCGCCAGCAGCTTGGGAACAGGGTGGGGCTATGGCTACACCTTC.

The CDR3 here is CASTASTGSVVGYTF. The CDR3 DNA reads TGTGCCAGTACCGCTTCGACAGGGTCGGTAGTAGGCTACACCTTC. The chain uses TRBV19 and TRBJ1-2, with 7 bases identical to TRBD1. There are 15 residues in the CDR3. The germline CDR1 and CDR2 sequences are LNHDA and SQIVND (reference sequence). The V and J ends lost 7 bases and 8 bases, in that order; junction bases with no gene match: 16.

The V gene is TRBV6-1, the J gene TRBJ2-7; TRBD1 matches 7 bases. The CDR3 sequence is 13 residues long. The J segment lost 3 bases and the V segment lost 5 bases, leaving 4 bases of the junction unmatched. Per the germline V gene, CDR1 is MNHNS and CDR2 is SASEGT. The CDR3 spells CASSRQGYYEQYF. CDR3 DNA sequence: TGTGCCAGCAGTCGACAGGGATACTACGAGCAGTACTTC.

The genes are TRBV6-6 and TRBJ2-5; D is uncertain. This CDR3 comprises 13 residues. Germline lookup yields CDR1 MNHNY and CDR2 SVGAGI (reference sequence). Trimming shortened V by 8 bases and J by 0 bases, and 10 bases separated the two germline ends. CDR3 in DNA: TGTGCCAGCTCGATAACTAACCAAGAGACCCAGTACTTC. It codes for CASSITNQETQYF.

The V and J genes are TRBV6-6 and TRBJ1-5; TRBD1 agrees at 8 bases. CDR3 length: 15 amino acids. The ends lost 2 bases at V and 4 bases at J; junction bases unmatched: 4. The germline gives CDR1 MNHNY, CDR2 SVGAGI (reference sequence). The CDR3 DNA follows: TGTGCCAGCAGTTACCAGGACAGGGCAAATCAGCCCCAGCATTTT. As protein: CASSYQDRANQPQHF.

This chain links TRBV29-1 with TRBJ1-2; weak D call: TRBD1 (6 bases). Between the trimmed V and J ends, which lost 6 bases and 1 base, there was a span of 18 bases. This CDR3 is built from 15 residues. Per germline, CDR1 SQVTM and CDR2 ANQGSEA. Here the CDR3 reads CSVDRRPPNNYGYTF. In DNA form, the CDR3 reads TGCAGCGTCGACAGGCGCCCCCCGAATAACTATGGCTACACCTTC.

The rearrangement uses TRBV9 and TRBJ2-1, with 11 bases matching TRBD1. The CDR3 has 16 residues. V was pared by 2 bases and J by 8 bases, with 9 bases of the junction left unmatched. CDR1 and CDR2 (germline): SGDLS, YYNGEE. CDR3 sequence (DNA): TGTGCCAGCAGCGTCGGGACAGGGGGGGGCTCTTATGAGCAGTTCTTC. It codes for CASSVGTGGGSYEQFF.

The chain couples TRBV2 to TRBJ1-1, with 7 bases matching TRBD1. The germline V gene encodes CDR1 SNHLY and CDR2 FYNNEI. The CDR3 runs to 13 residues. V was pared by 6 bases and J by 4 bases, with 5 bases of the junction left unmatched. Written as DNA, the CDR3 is TGTGCCAGCAGACAGGGGTGGAGCACTGAAGCTTTCTTT. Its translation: CASRQGWSTEAFF. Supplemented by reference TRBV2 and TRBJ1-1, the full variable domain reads EPEVTQTPSHQVTQMGQEVILRCVPISNHLYFYWYRQILGQKVEFLVSFYNNEISEKSEIFDDQFSVERPDGSNFTLKIRSTKLEDSAMYFCASRQGWSTEAFFGQGTRLTVV.

CDR3 loop: CASSLAGGDEAFF. CDR3 nucleotides: TGTGCCAGCAGCTTGGCAGGGGGAGATGAAGCTTTCTTT. The gene calls are TRBV5-4 and TRBJ1-1; TRBD1 aligns across 7 bases. The CDR3 totals 13 residues. The J segment lost 7 bases and the V segment lost 0 bases, leaving 3 bases of the junction unmatched. Germline assignment: CDR1 SGHNT and CDR2 YYREEE (reference sequence).

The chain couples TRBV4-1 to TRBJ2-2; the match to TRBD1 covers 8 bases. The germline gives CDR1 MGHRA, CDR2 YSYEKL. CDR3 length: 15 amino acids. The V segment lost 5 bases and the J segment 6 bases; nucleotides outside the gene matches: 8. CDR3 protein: CASSSYRGSAGELFF. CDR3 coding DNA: TGCGCCAGCAGCTCTTACAGGGGGTCGGCCGGGGAGCTGTTTTTT.

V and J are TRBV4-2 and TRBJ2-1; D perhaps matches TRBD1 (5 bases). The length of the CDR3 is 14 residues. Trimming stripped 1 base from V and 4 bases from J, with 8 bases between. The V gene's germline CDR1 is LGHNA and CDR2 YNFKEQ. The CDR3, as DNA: TGTGCCAGCAGCCAAGGGGGCAGATACAATGAGCAGTTCTTC. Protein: CASSQGGRYNEQFF.

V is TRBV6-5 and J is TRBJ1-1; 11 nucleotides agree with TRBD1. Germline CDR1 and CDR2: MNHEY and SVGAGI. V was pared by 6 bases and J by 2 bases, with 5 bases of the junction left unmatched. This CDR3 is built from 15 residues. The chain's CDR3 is CASRRGTGGNTEAFF. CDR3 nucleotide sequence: TGTGCCAGCAGACGCGGGACAGGGGGAAACACTGAAGCTTTCTTT.